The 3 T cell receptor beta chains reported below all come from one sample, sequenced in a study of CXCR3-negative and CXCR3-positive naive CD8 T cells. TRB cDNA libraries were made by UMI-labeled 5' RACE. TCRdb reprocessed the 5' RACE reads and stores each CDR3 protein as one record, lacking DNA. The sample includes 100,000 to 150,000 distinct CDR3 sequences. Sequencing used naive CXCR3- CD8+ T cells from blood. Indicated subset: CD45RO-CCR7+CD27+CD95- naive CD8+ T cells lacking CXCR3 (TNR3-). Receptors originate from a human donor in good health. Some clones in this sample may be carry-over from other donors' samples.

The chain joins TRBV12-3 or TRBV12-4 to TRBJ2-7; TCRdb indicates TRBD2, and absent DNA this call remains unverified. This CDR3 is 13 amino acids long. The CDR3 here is CASSFWAPNEQYF.

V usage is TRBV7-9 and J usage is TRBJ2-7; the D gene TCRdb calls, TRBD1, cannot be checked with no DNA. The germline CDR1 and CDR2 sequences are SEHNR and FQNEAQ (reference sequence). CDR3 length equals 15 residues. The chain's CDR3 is CASSPTGTISYEQYF.

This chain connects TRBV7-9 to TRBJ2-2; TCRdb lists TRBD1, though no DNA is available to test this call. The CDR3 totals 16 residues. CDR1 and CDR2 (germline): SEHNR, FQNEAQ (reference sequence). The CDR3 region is CASSLAPGHRAGELFF.